These 11 T cell receptor beta chains originate from one sample sequenced in a study of OX40 agonist ivuxolimab in advanced cancers. Assay used: immunoSEQ multiplex PCR; TCRdb lists only in-frame clones, some missing. This sample yields about 19,000 clones, of which roughly nine tenths are seen a single time; around 50% belongs to the top ten. Sequenced here: CD4+ or CD8+ T cells sorted from blood, sampled in a trial of the OX40 agonist ivuxolimab. The source is an adult with an advanced solid tumor such as melanoma, head and neck, liver or kidney cancer.

This sequence joins TRBV13 and TRBJ2-1; 7 bases match TRBD2. This CDR3 is 16 amino acids long. Trimming removed 5 bases from V and 5 bases from J; junction bases left unmatched: 12. Germline V CDR1 and CDR2: PRHDT, FYEKMQ (reference sequence). DNA for the CDR3: TGTGCCAGCAGCCATCGCGCGGGAGTTTCTCACAATGAGCAGTTCTTC. It yields the protein CASSHRAGVSHNEQFF.

The chain carries TRBV18 and TRBJ2-7, with D unresolved. This CDR3 has 13 amino acids. Germline V lookup: CDR1 KGHSH, CDR2 LQKENI. V was trimmed by 5 bases and J by 5 bases, leaving 13 bases between them. The CDR3: CASSETRSDEQYF. CDR3 in DNA: TGTGCCAGCTCAGAAACGAGGAGCGACGAGCAGTACTTC.

The chain carries TRBV6-5 and TRBJ2-1, with D possibly TRBD2 on 5 matching bases. Between the trimmed V and J ends, which lost 5 bases and 1 base, there was a span of 12 bases. The germline CDR1 and CDR2 sequences are MNHEY and SVGAGI. This CDR3 has 15 residues. The CDR3 coding sequence is TGTGCCAGCAGTCCCGGGGTTGAGTCCTACAATGAGCAGTTCTTC. It specifies CASSPGVESYNEQFF.

The genes are TRBV4-1 and TRBJ1-2, with D perhaps TRBD1 (5 bases). CDR1 is MGHRA, CDR2 YSYEKL, per germline. Trimming pared 1 base from V and 4 bases from J, leaving 13 bases between. The length of the CDR3 is 15 residues. CDR3 loop: CASSQGAGLGYGYTF. CDR3 bases: TGCGCCAGCAGCCAAGGGGCGGGACTTGGCTATGGCTACACCTTC.

The chain recombines TRBV19 with TRBJ1-5; maybe TRBD1 (6 bases). The germline CDR1 and CDR2 sequences are LNHDA and SQIVND (reference sequence). V was pared by 8 bases and J by 0 bases, with 11 bases between. The CDR3 sequence is 14 residues long. CDR3 coding DNA: TGTGCCAGTGCGGACAGTAATAGCAATCAGCCCCAGCATTTT. Protein product: CASADSNSNQPQHF.

The rearrangement uses TRBV5-1 and TRBJ2-3; 7 nucleotides line up with TRBD2. The germline V gene has CDR1 SGHRS and CDR2 YFSETQ. The CDR3 runs to 14 residues. Trimming took 0 bases from V and 5 from J; bases not matched to a gene: 3. The DNA for the CDR3 is TGCGCCAGCAGCTTGGTTATAGCGGGAGATACGCAGTATTTT. Translated: CASSLVIAGDTQYF.

This clone came up once. The V gene is TRBV15, the J gene TRBJ2-1; 14 bases are shared with TRBD2. Per the germline V gene, CDR1 is LNHNV and CDR2 is YYDKDF (reference sequence). V lost 1 base and J lost 12; bases outside the gene matches: 11. This CDR3 region has 17 residues. This CDR3 reads CATSRGPRLAGGPWQFF. CDR3 bases: TGTGCCACCAGCAGAGGTCCCCGACTAGCGGGAGGGCCATGGCAGTTCTTC.

V is TRBV5-6 and J is TRBJ2-7; 8 bases are shared with TRBD2. This CDR3 is built from 13 residues. From germline, CDR1 is SGHDT and CDR2 YYEEEE. The V segment lost 4 bases and the J segment 8 bases; nucleotides outside the gene matches: 8. CDR3 nucleotides: TGTGCCAGCAGCCCGAGCGGGAGTTACAAGCAGTACTTC. Translating it yields CASSPSGSYKQYF.

The DNA for the CDR3 is TGTGCCAGCAGTGACAACGGGGGAGGTTTGTACTTC. Protein product: CASSDNGGGLYF. The chain recombines TRBV6-4 with TRBJ2-7, with D possibly TRBD2 on 6 matching bases. V was shortened by 2 bases and J by 12 bases, with 14 bases between the two germline ends. CDR3 length: 12 residues. Germline CDR1 MRHNA, CDR2 SNTAGT.

This clone was seen just once. The CDR3 DNA sequence: TGTGCCAGCTCACGGGGATCCTCTAACTATGGCTACACCTTC. It translates to CASSRGSSNYGYTF. This chain joins TRBV18 and TRBJ1-2; D is uncertain. Looked up from germline, CDR1 is KGHSH and CDR2 is LQKENI. The CDR3 loop spans 14 amino acids. V was shortened by 4 bases and J by 0 bases, with 9 bases between the two germline ends.

This sequence joins TRBV9 and TRBJ2-7; 7 bases align to TRBD1. The CDR3 length is 14 residues. The germline V gene has CDR1 SGDLS and CDR2 YYNGEE. V shed 4 bases, J shed 4 bases, and the junction held 8 bases outside the gene matches. The CDR3 DNA reads as TGTGCCAGCAGCTTCTCGACAGGGATGTACGAGCAGTACTTC. Translating it yields CASSFSTGMYEQYF.